This T cell receptor beta chain originates from a study of blood T cell repertoires in COVID-19. Authors' data handling: Amplification of reference gene primers was used by the study to estimate nucleated cell counts. The assay was immunoSEQ multiplex PCR, and TCRdb's table has in-frame clones only and misses some. V and J calls and clone size are as listed in that table; D and trimming were resolved from the DNA. In the table there are fewer than 350,000 clones, around 90% of which are singletons. Trimming pared 6 bases from V and 8 bases from J, leaving 11 bases between. This CDR3 contains 11 residues. CDR1 and CDR2 from the germline V gene are DFQATT and SNEGSKA (reference sequence).

The sample was PBMCs or T cells enriched from blood (not recorded which). The sequence came from a woman aged 40 to 50 who had recovered from COVID-19. J is TRBJ1-3 and V is TRBV20-1; D is undetermined. CDR3 sequence reads: CSAVAGDTIYF. The DNA of the CDR3 is TGCAGTGCCGTCGCGGGTGACACCATATATTTT.